Listed below are T cell receptor beta chains from one sample, sequenced in a study of T-cell reconstitution after alpha-beta-depleted transplantation in children. In TCRdb, the PCR reads were re-called with MiXCR into one record per CDR3 protein. This repertoire shows fewer than 700,000 distinct CDR3 sequences, 10% to 15% found once; its top ten account for 2% to 2.5%. This sample comprised PBMCs, mostly from graft donor cells, obtained 360 days after TCRalphabeta/CD19-depleted stem cell transplant. These receptors were obtained from a male patient aged 10 to 17 who had a stem cell transplant for acute myeloid leukemia, so the T cells may come from the graft donor. The CDR3 runs from the conserved cysteine through the conserved F or W. D genes are given only for firm matches. Rows give clone size only sometimes, using once, few, many, or a class for an expanded clone.

J: TRBJ2-1
size: few
D: NA
V: TRBV28
DNA: TGTGCCAGCAGTTTTTTGCGGGGAGTGGTAAAGAATGAGCAGTTCTTC
CDR3: CASSFLRGVVKNEQFF

J: TRBJ2-1
size: few
D: TRBD2
V: TRBV6-5
DNA: TGTGCCAGCAGTCCCTCGGGAGGGTGGCGGAGTAGAGCCAATGAGCAGTTCTTC
CDR3: CASSPSGGWRSRANEQFF

J: TRBJ2-5
size: NA
D: NA
V: TRBV7-6
DNA: TGTGCCAGCAGCTTATTAGCGAGATCCCAAGAGACCCAGTACTTC
CDR3: CASSLLARSQETQYF

J: TRBJ1-1
size: few
D: NA
V: TRBV9
DNA: TGTGCCAGCAGCGTAGTAGGATGGGGTGGAAAGGGAAGCAACACTGAAGCTTTCTTT
CDR3: CASSVVGWGGKGSNTEAFF

J: TRBJ2-7
size: few
D: NA
V: TRBV29-1
DNA: TGCAGCGTTGAGGGGAGGAGCCACTACGAGCAGTACTTC
CDR3: CSVEGRSHYEQYF

J: TRBJ2-7
size: few
D: TRBD2
V: TRBV15
DNA: TGTGCCACCAGCAGCGGACAGGGATGGACTAGCGGGAGCTACGAGCAGTACTTC
CDR3: CATSSGQGWTSGSYEQYF

J: TRBJ2-6
size: many
D: NA
V: TRBV14
DNA: TGTGCCAGCAGCCAAGTTCCAGGGCTTAGCCTTGGGGCCAACGTCCTGACTTTC
CDR3: CASSQVPGLSLGANVLTF

J: TRBJ2-2
size: NA
D: NA
V: TRBV28
DNA: TGTGCCAGCAGCCCCGTGCGGGCGGGCACCGGGGAGCTGTTTTTT
CDR3: CASSPVRAGTGELFF

J: TRBJ1-5
size: NA
D: NA
V: TRBV29-1
DNA: TGCAGCGTTGTCATAAAGGGGGGCGGCAATCAGCCCCAGCATTTT
CDR3: CSVVIKGGGNQPQHF

J: TRBJ2-5
size: many
D: NA
V: TRBV4-2
DNA: TGTGCCAGCAGCCAAGAGGAGGCCCAGTACTTC
CDR3: CASSQEEAQYF

J: TRBJ2-5
size: many
D: NA
V: TRBV29-1
DNA: TGCAGCGTTGGAGCCGAGACCCAGTACTTC
CDR3: CSVGAETQYF

J: TRBJ2-3
size: few
D: TRBD2
V: TRBV5-1
DNA: TGCGCCAGCAGCCCTTGGACTAGCGGGAGCACAGATACGCAGTATTTT
CDR3: CASSPWTSGSTDTQYF

J: TRBJ2-1
size: few
D: TRBD2
V: TRBV24-1
DNA: TGTGCCACCAGTGATTCTCAGAGGTCGCTAGCGGTCAATGAGCAGTTCTTC
CDR3: CATSDSQRSLAVNEQFF

J: TRBJ2-2
size: many
D: TRBD1
V: TRBV20-1
DNA: TGCAGTGCTAGAGTTGTTGTTAGGGGGCCCGGGGAGCTGTTTTTT
CDR3: CSARVVVRGPGELFF

J: TRBJ2-3
size: NA
D: NA
V: TRBV7-2
DNA: TGTGCCAGCAGCTGGCCGGCAGATACGCAGTATTTT
CDR3: CASSWPADTQYF

J: TRBJ2-1
size: NA
D: TRBD1
V: TRBV6-5
DNA: TGTGCCAGCAGTTACGTCTTGGGACAGCTTTGGAGTGAGCAGTTCTTC
CDR3: CASSYVLGQLWSEQFF

J: TRBJ2-3
size: NA
D: NA
V: TRBV7-6
DNA: TGTGCCAGCGGGCTTCACACAGATACGCAGTATTTT
CDR3: CASGLHTDTQYF

J: TRBJ2-1
size: NA
D: TRBD2
V: TRBV6-1
DNA: TGTGCCAGTGCGGGGGGCGCACTAGCGGGAGGGCTGCGGAATGAGCAGTTCTTC
CDR3: CASAGGALAGGLRNEQFF

J: TRBJ2-7
size: few
D: NA
V: TRBV24-1
DNA: TGTGCCACCAGTGATTGGGAAGCAGGAACGGGGGAGCAGTACTTC
CDR3: CATSDWEAGTGEQYF

J: TRBJ2-3
size: few
D: TRBD1
V: TRBV4-3
DNA: TGCGCCAGCAGCCACCCCGGACAGGGATTGGCAGATACGCAGTATTTT
CDR3: CASSHPGQGLADTQYF